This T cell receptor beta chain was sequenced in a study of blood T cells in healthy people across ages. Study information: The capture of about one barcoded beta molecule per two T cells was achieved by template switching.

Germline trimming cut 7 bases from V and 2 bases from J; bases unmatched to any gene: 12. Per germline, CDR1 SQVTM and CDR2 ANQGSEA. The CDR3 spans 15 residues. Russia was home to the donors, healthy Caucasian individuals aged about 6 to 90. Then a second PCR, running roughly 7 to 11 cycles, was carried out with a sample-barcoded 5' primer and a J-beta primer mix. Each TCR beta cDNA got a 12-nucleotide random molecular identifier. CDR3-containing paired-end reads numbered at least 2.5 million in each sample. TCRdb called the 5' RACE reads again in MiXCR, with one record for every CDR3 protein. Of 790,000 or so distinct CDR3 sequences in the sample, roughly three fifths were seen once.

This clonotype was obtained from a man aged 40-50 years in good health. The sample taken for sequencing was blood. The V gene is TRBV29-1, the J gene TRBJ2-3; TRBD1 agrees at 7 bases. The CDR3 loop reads CSANGAGGSTDTQYF. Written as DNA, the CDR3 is TGCAGCGCCAATGGGGCAGGGGGATCCACAGATACGCAGTATTTT.